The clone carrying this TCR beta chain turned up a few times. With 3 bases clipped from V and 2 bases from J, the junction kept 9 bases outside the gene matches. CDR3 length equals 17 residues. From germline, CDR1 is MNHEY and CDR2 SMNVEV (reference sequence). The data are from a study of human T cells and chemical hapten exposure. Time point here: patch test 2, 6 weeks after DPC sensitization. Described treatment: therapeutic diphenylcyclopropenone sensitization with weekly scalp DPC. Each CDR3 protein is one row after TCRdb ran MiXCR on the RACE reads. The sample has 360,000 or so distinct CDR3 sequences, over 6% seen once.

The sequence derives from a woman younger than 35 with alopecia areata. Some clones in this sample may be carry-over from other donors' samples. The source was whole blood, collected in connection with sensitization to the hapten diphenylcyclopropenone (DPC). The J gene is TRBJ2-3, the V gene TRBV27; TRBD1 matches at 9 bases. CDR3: CASSLIYGTGITDTQYF. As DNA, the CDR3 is TGTGCCAGCAGTTTGATTTATGGGACAGGGATCACAGATACGCAGTATTTT.